This is a list of T cell receptor beta chains from one sample in a study of control samples from healthy donors and cancer patients. Generated by immunoSEQ multiplex PCR, the TCRdb table keeps only in-frame clones and is missing some. The data show some 79,000 clones, about 90% seen once. Material: blood. The source of these receptors is a woman between 45 and 65 years old in good health. Both conserved end residues are part of each CDR3. The order of the fields is clone size, D gene, J gene, V gene, CDR3 protein, CDR3 DNA. A D gene is named only where the DNA matches it firmly. Expanded clones are given a class, and other clones once, few, many or no size at all.

clone size: -; D gene: -; J gene: TRBJ1-4; V gene: TRBV19; CDR3 protein: CASSMIWGGEKLFF; CDR3 DNA: TGTGCCAGTAGTATGATCTGGGGTGGAGAAAAACTGTTTTTT
clone size: -; D gene: -; J gene: TRBJ2-1; V gene: TRBV6-5; CDR3 protein: CASNQGVPYNEQFF; CDR3 DNA: TGTGCCAGCAACCAAGGGGTCCCCTACAATGAGCAGTTCTTC
clone size: -; D gene: -; J gene: TRBJ2-2; V gene: TRBV2; CDR3 protein: CASSDEGPRVGTGELFF; CDR3 DNA: TGTGCCAGCAGTGACGAGGGACCCCGAGTAGGCACCGGGGAGCTGTTTTTT
clone size: -; D gene: -; J gene: TRBJ1-4; V gene: TRBV10-3; CDR3 protein: CAISAGQGTNEKLFF; CDR3 DNA: TGTGCCATCAGTGCCGGTCAGGGGACTAATGAAAAACTGTTTTTT
clone size: -; D gene: -; J gene: TRBJ1-1; V gene: TRBV7-9; CDR3 protein: CASSLPRNTEAFF; CDR3 DNA: TGTGCCAGCAGCTTACCAAGGAACACTGAAGCTTTCTTT
clone size: -; D gene: -; J gene: TRBJ2-1; V gene: TRBV20-1; CDR3 protein: CSAVPYNEQFF; CDR3 DNA: TGCAGTGCTGTACCCTACAATGAGCAGTTCTTC
clone size: -; D gene: TRBD1; J gene: TRBJ1-5; V gene: TRBV30; CDR3 protein: CAWKTGGISNQPQHF; CDR3 DNA: TGTGCCTGGAAGACAGGGGGCATTAGCAATCAGCCCCAGCATTTT
clone size: -; D gene: -; J gene: TRBJ1-1; V gene: TRBV3-1/TRBV3-2; CDR3 protein: CASSQAFQGEAFF; CDR3 DNA: TGTGCCAGCAGCCAAGCCTTCCAGGGGGAAGCTTTCTTT
clone size: -; D gene: -; J gene: TRBJ2-3; V gene: TRBV24-1; CDR3 protein: CATGSGEGLKDTQYF; CDR3 DNA: TGTGCCACTGGAAGCGGAGAAGGGCTTAAGGATACGCAGTATTTT
clone size: -; D gene: -; J gene: TRBJ1-4; V gene: TRBV5-1; CDR3 protein: CASSGGASEEKLFF; CDR3 DNA: TGCGCCAGCAGCGGAGGGGCTTCGGAAGAAAAACTGTTTTTT
clone size: -; D gene: TRBD1; J gene: TRBJ1-3; V gene: TRBV11-2; CDR3 protein: CASSTRQGDSGNTIYF; CDR3 DNA: TGTGCCAGCAGCACACGACAGGGAGACTCTGGAAACACCATATATTTT
clone size: -; D gene: TRBD1; J gene: TRBJ1-1; V gene: TRBV19; CDR3 protein: CASSILAGTGVNTEAFF; CDR3 DNA: TGTGCCAGTAGTATACTGGCGGGGACAGGTGTGAACACTGAAGCTTTCTTT
clone size: few; D gene: TRBD1; J gene: TRBJ1-4; V gene: TRBV19; CDR3 protein: CASRGQGSEKLFF; CDR3 DNA: TGTGCCAGTAGAGGACAGGGGTCTGAAAAACTGTTTTTT
clone size: -; D gene: -; J gene: TRBJ2-1; V gene: TRBV15; CDR3 protein: CATSRAGSREQFF; CDR3 DNA: TGTGCCACCAGCAGAGCTGGGAGTAGGGAGCAGTTCTTC
clone size: -; D gene: -; J gene: TRBJ2-5; V gene: TRBV29-1; CDR3 protein: CSVEDLFLQGELQETQYF; CDR3 DNA: TGCAGCGTTGAAGATCTTTTTCTACAGGGAGAACTACAAGAGACCCAGTACTTC
clone size: -; D gene: TRBD1; J gene: TRBJ1-6; V gene: TRBV5-5; CDR3 protein: CASSGDSSFYNSPLHF; CDR3 DNA: TGTGCCAGCAGCGGGGACAGCTCCTTCTATAATTCACCCCTCCACTTT
clone size: -; D gene: -; J gene: TRBJ1-4; V gene: TRBV24-1; CDR3 protein: CATSDGSFNEKLFF; CDR3 DNA: TGTGCCACCAGTGATGGCAGTTTTAATGAAAAACTGTTTTTT
clone size: -; D gene: -; J gene: TRBJ2-5; V gene: TRBV19; CDR3 protein: CASSILGIGPGETQYF; CDR3 DNA: TGTGCCAGTAGTATTCTTGGGATAGGGCCGGGAGAGACCCAGTACTTC
clone size: -; D gene: -; J gene: TRBJ1-5; V gene: TRBV5-1; CDR3 protein: CASRAGVGNNQPQHF; CDR3 DNA: TGCGCCAGCAGGGCGGGGGTAGGGAACAATCAGCCCCAGCATTTT
clone size: -; D gene: -; J gene: TRBJ1-6; V gene: TRBV19; CDR3 protein: CASRTSWGSGSPLHF; CDR3 DNA: TGTGCCAGTAGGACCTCGTGGGGGTCAGGATCACCCCTCCACTTT
clone size: -; D gene: -; J gene: TRBJ2-5; V gene: TRBV7-9; CDR3 protein: CASSLTTGRQETQYF; CDR3 DNA: TGTGCCAGCAGCTTAACGACGGGCAGACAAGAGACCCAGTACTTC
clone size: -; D gene: TRBD1; J gene: TRBJ2-7; V gene: TRBV3-1/TRBV3-2; CDR3 protein: CASSQVGGFIRPYEQYF; CDR3 DNA: TGTGCCAGCAGCCAAGTAGGGGGCTTTATCAGACCCTACGAGCAGTACTTC